The 10 T cell receptor beta chains below all came from one sample that was sequenced in a study of chemoradiotherapy in HPV16-positive cancers. Profiled with immunoSEQ multiplex PCR; TCRdb holds only in-frame clones, not every one. The sample carries roughly 25,000 clones, roughly 95% recorded once. Sample acquisition took place from a patient who underwent chemoradiotherapy. These TCRs come from a human donor with HPV-associated anogenital cancer.

To note about this clone: The junction shows a germline mismatch at one end, possibly a read error. The V gene is TRBV7-2, the J gene TRBJ2-4; D not resolved. Germline V gene data show CDR1 as SGHTA and CDR2 as FQGNSA. The CDR3 sequence is 11 residues long. The CDR3 bases are TGTGCCAGCAGCGGAACGGACGTTATGAACTTC. The encoded protein is CASSGTDVMNF.

The chain links TRBV27 to TRBJ1-5; 7 bases match TRBD1. V lost 5 bases to trimming and J lost 5 bases; unmatched junction nucleotides: 9. CDR1 is MNHEY, CDR2 SMNVEV, per germline (reference sequence). This CDR3 has 15 residues. The CDR3 sequence is CASSARQGVYQPQHF. Here the CDR3 DNA reads TGTGCCAGCAGTGCGCGACAGGGAGTGTATCAGCCCCAGCATTTT.

The genes are TRBV14 and TRBJ2-7; no clear D. Germline V lookup: CDR1 SGHDN, CDR2 FVKESK. Trimming shortened V by 4 bases and J by 2 bases, and 9 bases separated the two germline ends. There are 13 residues in the CDR3. The CDR3 nucleotides read TGTGCCAGCAGCCCCGCGACCACCTACGAGCAGTACTTC. Its translation is CASSPATTYEQYF.

The chain links TRBV10-1 to TRBJ1-1; D uncertain. The V end lost 6 bases, the J end lost 1 base, and 3 bases lay between the germline ends. CDR1 and CDR2 from the germline V gene are WNHNN and SYGVQD (reference sequence). The CDR3 contains 11 residues. The DNA of the CDR3 is TGCGCCAGCAGGCCGAACACTGAAGCTTTCTTT. Protein: CASRPNTEAFF.

The J gene is TRBJ2-3, the V gene TRBV5-1, with TRBD2 identical over 9 bases. Germline lookup yields CDR1 SGHRS and CDR2 YFSETQ. The CDR3 spans 16 residues. Trimming cost V 0 bases and J 4 bases; bases outside gene matches: 6. The CDR3 coding sequence is TGCGCCAGCAGCTTGGATGCTAGCGGGAACGCAGATACGCAGTATTTT. Its translation is CASSLDASGNADTQYF. The whole variable domain, remainder taken from reference TRBV5-1 and TRBJ2-3, is KAGVTQTPRYLIKTRGQQVTLSCSPISGHRSVSWYQQTPGQGLQFLFEYFSETQRNKGNFPGRFSGRQFSNSRSEMNVSTLELGDSALYLCASSLDASGNADTQYFGPGTRLTVL.

V usage is TRBV27 and J usage is TRBJ2-3, with D tentatively TRBD2 (5 bases). V lost 3 bases, J lost 0 bases, and 13 bases lay in between. The CDR3 is 16 amino acids. The V gene's germline CDR1 is MNHEY and CDR2 SMNVEV (reference sequence). In nucleotides, the CDR3 is TGTGCCAGCAGTTTGAGGGCGGCTACTAGCACAGATACGCAGTATTTT. Protein sequence: CASSLRAATSTDTQYF.

The chain combines TRBV4-2 with TRBJ2-7; 9 bases map to TRBD2. With V trimmed by 0 bases and J by 4 bases, 4 bases remained unmatched. This CDR3 has 15 residues. Germline V gene lookup returns CDR1 LGHNA and CDR2 YNFKEQ. This CDR3 is CASSQDQGLAYEQYF. The CDR3 bases are TGTGCCAGCAGCCAAGATCAGGGACTAGCTTACGAGCAGTACTTC.

V is TRBV28 and J is TRBJ2-1, with 7 bases aligning to TRBD1. This CDR3 has 15 residues. The trim removed 3 bases at V and 8 bases at J, leaving 10 bases unmatched. Germline loops: CDR1 MDHEN, CDR2 SYDVKM. Written as DNA, the CDR3 is TGTGCCAGCAGTTTTTATGACAGGGTGGGAGATGAGCAGTTCTTC. This sequence encodes CASSFYDRVGDEQFF.

The J gene is TRBJ2-3, the V gene TRBV21-1; TRBD2 is taken as the D call from the table, unchecked against the DNA. TRBV21-1 is labeled a pseudogene. The CDR3 spans 12 residues. Here the CDR3 DNA reads TGTGCCAGCAGCAAAGAGGGGGAGGGGCAGTATTTT. Translation: CASSKEGEGQYF.

The table lists this clone with a count of one. The chain links TRBV6-5 to TRBJ2-7; 11 bases line up with TRBD2. This CDR3 spans 15 amino acids. The germline CDR1 and CDR2 sequences are MNHEY and SVGAGI. Trimming at V came to 4 bases and at J to 3 bases, leaving 5 bases not matched to a gene. In nucleotides, the CDR3 is TGTGCCAGCAGTTCGCTAGCGGGGGGCCGCTACGAGCAGTACTTC. Its translation is CASSSLAGGRYEQYF.